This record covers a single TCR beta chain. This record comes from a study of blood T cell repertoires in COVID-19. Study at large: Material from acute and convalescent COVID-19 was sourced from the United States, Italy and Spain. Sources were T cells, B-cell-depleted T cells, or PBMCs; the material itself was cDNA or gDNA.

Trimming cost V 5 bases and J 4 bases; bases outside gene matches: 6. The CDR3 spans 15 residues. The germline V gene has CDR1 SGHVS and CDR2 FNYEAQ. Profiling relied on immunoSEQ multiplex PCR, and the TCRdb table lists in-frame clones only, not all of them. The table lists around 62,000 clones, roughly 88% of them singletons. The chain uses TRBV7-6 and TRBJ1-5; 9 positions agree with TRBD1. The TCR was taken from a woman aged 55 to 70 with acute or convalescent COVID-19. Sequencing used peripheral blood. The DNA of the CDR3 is TGTGCCAGCAGCCTTAGCGGACAGGGGAATCAGCCCCAGCATTTT. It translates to CASSLSGQGNQPQHF.